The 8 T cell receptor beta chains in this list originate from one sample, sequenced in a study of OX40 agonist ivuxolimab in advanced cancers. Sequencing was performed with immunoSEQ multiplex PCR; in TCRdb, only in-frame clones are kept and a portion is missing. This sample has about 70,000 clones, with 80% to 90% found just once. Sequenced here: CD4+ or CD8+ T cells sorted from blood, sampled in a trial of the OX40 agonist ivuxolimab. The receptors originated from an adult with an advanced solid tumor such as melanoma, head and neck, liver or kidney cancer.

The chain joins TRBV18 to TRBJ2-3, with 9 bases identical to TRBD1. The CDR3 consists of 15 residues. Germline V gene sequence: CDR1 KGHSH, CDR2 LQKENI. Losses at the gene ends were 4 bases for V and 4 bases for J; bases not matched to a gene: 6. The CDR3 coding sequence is TGTGCCAGCTCACAGGCCGGGACAGGGTCAGATACGCAGTATTTT. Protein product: CASSQAGTGSDTQYF.

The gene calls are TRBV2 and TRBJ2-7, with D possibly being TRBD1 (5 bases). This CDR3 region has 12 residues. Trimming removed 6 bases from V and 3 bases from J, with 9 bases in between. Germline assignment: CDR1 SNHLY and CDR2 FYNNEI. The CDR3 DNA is TGTGCCAGCAGGACAGACCACTACGAGCAGTACTTC. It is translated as CASRTDHYEQYF.

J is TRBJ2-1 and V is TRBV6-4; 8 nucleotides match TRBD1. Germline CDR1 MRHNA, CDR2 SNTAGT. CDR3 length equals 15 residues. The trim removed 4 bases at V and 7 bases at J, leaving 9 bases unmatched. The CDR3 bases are TGTGCCAGCAGTGCCGACAGGGGCTCTGGAAATGAGCAGTTCTTC. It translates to CASSADRGSGNEQFF.

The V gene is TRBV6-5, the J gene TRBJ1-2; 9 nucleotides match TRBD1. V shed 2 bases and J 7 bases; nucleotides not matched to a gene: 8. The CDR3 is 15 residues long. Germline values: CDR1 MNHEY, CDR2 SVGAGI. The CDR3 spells CASSYQLGQGRGYTF. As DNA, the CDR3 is TGTGCCAGCAGTTACCAACTCGGACAGGGGCGTGGCTACACCTTC.

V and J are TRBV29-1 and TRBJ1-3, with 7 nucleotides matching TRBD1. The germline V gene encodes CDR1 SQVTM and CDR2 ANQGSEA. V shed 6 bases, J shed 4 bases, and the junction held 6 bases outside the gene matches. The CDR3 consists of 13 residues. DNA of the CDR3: TGCAGCGTAGGGACAGTTCTAGGAAACACCATATATTTT. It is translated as CSVGTVLGNTIYF.

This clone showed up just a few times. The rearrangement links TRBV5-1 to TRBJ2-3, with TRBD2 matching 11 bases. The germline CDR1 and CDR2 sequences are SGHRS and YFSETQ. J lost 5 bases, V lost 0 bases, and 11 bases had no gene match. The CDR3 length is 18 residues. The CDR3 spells CASSLAKVASGGQDTQYF. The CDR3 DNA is TGCGCCAGCAGCTTGGCGAAGGTGGCTAGCGGGGGGCAAGATACGCAGTATTTT.

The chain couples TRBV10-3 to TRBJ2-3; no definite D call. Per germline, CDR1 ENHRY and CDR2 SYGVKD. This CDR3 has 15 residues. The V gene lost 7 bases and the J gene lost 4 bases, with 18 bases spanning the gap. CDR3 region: CAIKGSNSDADTQYF. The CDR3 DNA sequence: TGTGCCATCAAGGGATCCAATTCCGACGCAGATACGCAGTATTTT.

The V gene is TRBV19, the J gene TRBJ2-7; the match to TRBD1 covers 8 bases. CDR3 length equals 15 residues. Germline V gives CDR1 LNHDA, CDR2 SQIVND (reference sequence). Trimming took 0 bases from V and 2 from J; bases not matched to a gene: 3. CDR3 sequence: CASSIEQGVTYEQYF. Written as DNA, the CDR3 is TGTGCCAGTAGTATAGAACAGGGGGTGACCTACGAGCAGTACTTC.